This is a list of T cell receptor beta chains from one sample in a study of T cell responses to AZD1222 COVID-19 vaccine. The data were produced by immunoSEQ multiplex PCR, yet TCRdb's version contains in-frame clones alone and is incomplete. The sample gives roughly 130,000 clones, 88% of which show up once; around 20% is in the top ten. The sample was peripheral blood, taken on day 0 of MenACWY control vaccination. Every receptor here comes from an adult in good health. Each CDR3 is given with its conserved first and last residue. Each record gives: clone size, V gene, D gene, J gene, CDR3 DNA, CDR3 protein. A D gene is named only where the DNA matches it firmly. For some rows the clone size is stated as once, few or many, or as a class when expanded; others skip it.

>-|TRBV28|-|TRBJ1-2
TGTGCCAGCAGTCTGACATCTAACTATGGCTACACCTTC
CASSLTSNYGYTF
>-|TRBV19|-|TRBJ1-1
TGTGCCAGTAGGACCTCGAGGGGATCGGACACTGAAGCTTTCTTT
CASRTSRGSDTEAFF
>-|TRBV7-9|-|TRBJ1-1
TGTGCCAGCAGCTTATTACAGGATACTGAAGCTTTCTTT
CASSLLQDTEAFF
>-|TRBV30|-|TRBJ1-5
TGTGCCTGTCAAGTCGGACCGATCAATCAGCCCCAGCATTTT
CACQVGPINQPQHF
>-|TRBV11-2|-|TRBJ2-5
TGTGCCAGCAGCTTAAGGAACAACCACCTCGAAACCCAGTACTTC
CASSLRNNHLETQYF
>-|TRBV12-3/TRBV12-4|-|TRBJ2-1
TGTGCCAGCAGTTTGACGGCAGTCAATGAGCAGTTCTTC
CASSLTAVNEQFF
>few|TRBV5-1|-|TRBJ2-1
TGCGCCAGCAGCTTGGGAGCGAGTGGCGTAAATGAGCAGTTCTTC
CASSLGASGVNEQFF
>-|TRBV30|TRBD1|TRBJ1-5
TGTGCCTGGAGTTCCCGGGACAGGGGGCTAGGAAATCAGCCCCAGCATTTT
CAWSSRDRGLGNQPQHF
>-|TRBV5-4|-|TRBJ2-1
TGTGCCAGCAGCCCCAACCGGGACGCTTCCTACAATGAGCAGTTCTTC
CASSPNRDASYNEQFF
>-|TRBV6-5|-|TRBJ1-3
TGTGCCAGCAGTTACGACACCTCTGGAAACACCATATATTTT
CASSYDTSGNTIYF
>-|TRBV24-1|-|TRBJ1-2
TGTGCCACCAGTGACCCCCGGGACGGCAGCTATGGCTACACCTTC
CATSDPRDGSYGYTF
>once|TRBV7-6|-|TRBJ1-3
TGTGCCAGCAGCTTAGGGGACAACTCTGGAAACACCATATATTTT
CASSLGDNSGNTIYF
>-|TRBV10-2|TRBD2|TRBJ2-7
TGCGCCAGCAGGGCAACTAGCGGGAGCTCCTACGAGCAGTACTTC
CASRATSGSSYEQYF
>-|TRBV12-3/TRBV12-4|-|TRBJ1-1
TGTGCCAGCAGCGATATACGGGGCACTGAAGCTTTCTTT
CASSDIRGTEAFF
>-|TRBV5-4|-|TRBJ2-3
TGTGCCAGCAGCTGGGTGGGCGGGAGCACAGATACGCAGTATTTT
CASSWVGGSTDTQYF
>-|TRBV7-2|-|TRBJ1-5
TGTGCCAGCAGCTCCTACGGCCGGGACGATCAGCCCCAGCATTTT
CASSSYGRDDQPQHF
>-|TRBV28|-|TRBJ1-5
TGTGCCAGCAGTATCAGGTGGAGGGTTAGCAATCAGCCCCAGCATTTT
CASSIRWRVSNQPQHF
>-|TRBV5-4|TRBD1|TRBJ1-6
TGTGCCAGCAGCTTACCGGACAGGCCAAATTCACCCCTCCACTTT
CASSLPDRPNSPLHF
>-|TRBV7-3|-|TRBJ2-7
TGTGCCAGCAGCCCAACGGGTTCGGAGCAGTACTTC
CASSPTGSEQYF